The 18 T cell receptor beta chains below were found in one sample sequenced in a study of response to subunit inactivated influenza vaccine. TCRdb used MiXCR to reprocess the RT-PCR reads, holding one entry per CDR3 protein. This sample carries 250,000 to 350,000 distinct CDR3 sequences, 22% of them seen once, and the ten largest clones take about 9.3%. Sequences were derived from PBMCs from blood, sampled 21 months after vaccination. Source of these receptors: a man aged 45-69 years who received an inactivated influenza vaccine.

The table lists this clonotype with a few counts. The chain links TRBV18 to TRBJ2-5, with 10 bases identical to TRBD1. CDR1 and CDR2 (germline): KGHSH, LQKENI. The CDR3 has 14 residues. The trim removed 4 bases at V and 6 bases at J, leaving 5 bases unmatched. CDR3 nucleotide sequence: TGTGCCAGCTCACTTGGGACAGGGGTTCAGACCCAGTACTTC. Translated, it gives CASSLGTGVQTQYF.

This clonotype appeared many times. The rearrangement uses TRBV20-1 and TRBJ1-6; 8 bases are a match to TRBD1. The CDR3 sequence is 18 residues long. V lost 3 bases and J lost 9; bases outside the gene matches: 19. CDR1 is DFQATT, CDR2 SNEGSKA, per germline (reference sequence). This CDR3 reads CSASMLRRPGQGLSPLHF. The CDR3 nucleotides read TGCAGTGCTAGCATGCTGCGCCGCCCCGGACAGGGTCTTTCACCCCTCCACTTT.

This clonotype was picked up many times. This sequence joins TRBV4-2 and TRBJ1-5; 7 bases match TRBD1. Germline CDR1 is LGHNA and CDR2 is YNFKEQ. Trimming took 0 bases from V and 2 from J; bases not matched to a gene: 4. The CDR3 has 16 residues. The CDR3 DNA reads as TGTGCCAGCAGCCAAGACCCAGGGGGTGGCAATCAGCCCCAGCATTTT. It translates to CASSQDPGGGNQPQHF.

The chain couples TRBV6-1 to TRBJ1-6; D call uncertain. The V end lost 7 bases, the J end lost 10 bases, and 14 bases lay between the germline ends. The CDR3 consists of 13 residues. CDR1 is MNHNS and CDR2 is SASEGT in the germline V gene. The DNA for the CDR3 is TGTGCCAGCAAGGTGACGGGTAACTCACCCCTCCACTTT. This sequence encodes CASKVTGNSPLHF.

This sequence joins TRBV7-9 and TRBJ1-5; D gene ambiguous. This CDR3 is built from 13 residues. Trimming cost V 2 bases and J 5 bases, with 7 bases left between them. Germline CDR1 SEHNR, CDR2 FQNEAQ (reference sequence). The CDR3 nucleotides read TGTGCCAGCAGCTTAAACCACGATCAGCCCCAGCATTTT. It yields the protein CASSLNHDQPQHF.

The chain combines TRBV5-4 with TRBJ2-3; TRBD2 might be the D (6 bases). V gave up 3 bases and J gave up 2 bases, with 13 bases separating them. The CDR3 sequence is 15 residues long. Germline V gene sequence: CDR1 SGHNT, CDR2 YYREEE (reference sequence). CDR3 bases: TGTGCCAGCAGCTCACAAAGCGGGTACACAGATACGCAGTATTTT. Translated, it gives CASSSQSGYTDTQYF. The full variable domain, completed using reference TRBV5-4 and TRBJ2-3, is ETGVTQSPTHLIKTRGQQVTLRCSSQSGHNTVSWYQQALGQGPQFIFQYYREEENGRGNFPPRFSGLQFPNYSSELNVNALELDDSALYLCASSSQSGYTDTQYFGPGTRLTVL.

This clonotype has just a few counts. CDR3 sequence reads: CASSRIFQGAGYGYTF. As DNA, the CDR3 is TGCGCCAGCAGCCGAATATTTCAGGGTGCCGGCTATGGCTACACCTTC. This sequence joins TRBV4-3 and TRBJ1-2, with a weak D call TRBD1 (5 bases). The germline V gene encodes CDR1 LGHNA and CDR2 YSLEER. This CDR3 has 16 residues. V was cut by 4 bases and J by 4 bases, with 19 bases left in between.

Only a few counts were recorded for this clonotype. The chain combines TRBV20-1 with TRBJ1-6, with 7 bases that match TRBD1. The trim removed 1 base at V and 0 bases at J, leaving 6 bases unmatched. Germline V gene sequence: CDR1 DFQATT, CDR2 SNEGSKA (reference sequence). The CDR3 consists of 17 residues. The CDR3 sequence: CSARGPTGSSYNSPLHF. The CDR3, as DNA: TGCAGTGCTAGAGGACCGACAGGGAGCTCCTATAATTCACCCCTCCACTTT.

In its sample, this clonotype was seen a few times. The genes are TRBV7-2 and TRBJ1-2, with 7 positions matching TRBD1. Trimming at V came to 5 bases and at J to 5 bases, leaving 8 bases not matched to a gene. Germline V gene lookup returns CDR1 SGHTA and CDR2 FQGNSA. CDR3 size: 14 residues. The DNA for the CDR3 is TGTGCCAGCAGCACCCGGGACAGTGTTTATGGCTACACCTTC. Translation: CASSTRDSVYGYTF.

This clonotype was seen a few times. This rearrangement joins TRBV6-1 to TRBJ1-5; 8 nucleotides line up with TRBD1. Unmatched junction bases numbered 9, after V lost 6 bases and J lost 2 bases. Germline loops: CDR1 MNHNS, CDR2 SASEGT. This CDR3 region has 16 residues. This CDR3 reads CASRGGQGTGNQPQHF. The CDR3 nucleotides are TGTGCCAGCAGAGGTGGACAGGGTACCGGCAATCAGCCCCAGCATTTT.

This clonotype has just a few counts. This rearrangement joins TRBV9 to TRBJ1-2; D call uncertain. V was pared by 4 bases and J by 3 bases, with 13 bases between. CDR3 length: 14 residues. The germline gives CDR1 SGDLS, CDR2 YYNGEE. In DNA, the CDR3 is TGTGCCAGCAGCCCCTCATTGGATTACTATGGCTACACCTTC. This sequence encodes CASSPSLDYYGYTF.

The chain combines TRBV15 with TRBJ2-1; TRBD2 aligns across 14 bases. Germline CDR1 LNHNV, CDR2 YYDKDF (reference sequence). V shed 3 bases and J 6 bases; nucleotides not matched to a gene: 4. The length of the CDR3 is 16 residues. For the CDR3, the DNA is TGTGCCACCAGCAGGACTAGCGGGAGGGTGGCCAATGAGCAGTTCTTC. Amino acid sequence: CATSRTSGRVANEQFF.

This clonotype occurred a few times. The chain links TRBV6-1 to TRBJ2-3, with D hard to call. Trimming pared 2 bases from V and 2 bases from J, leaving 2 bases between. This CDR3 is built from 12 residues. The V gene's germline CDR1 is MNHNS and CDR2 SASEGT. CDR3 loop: CASSEHTDTQYF. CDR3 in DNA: TGTGCCAGCAGTGAACACACAGATACGCAGTATTTT.

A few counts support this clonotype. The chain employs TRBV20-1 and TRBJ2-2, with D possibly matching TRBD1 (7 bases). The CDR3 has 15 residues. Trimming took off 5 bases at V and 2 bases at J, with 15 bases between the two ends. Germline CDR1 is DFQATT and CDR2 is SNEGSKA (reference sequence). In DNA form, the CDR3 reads TGCAGTGCTGGGAGGACAGGTGGTAACACCGGGGAGCTGTTTTTT. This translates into CSAGRTGGNTGELFF.

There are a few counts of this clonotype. The CDR3 nucleotides read TGTGCCAGCAGTTTAATTGCAGGAAAGGGGAAACTGTTTTTT. Encoded protein: CASSLIAGKGKLFF. This chain uses TRBV12-3 or TRBV12-4 with TRBJ1-4; possible D gene TRBD1, 5 bases. The length of the CDR3 is 14 residues. V was shortened by 2 bases and J by 11 bases, with 15 bases between the two germline ends.

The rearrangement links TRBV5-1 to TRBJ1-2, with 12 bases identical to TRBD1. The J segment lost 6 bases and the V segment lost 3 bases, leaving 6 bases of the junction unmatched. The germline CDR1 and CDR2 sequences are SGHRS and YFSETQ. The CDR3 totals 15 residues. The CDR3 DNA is TGCGCCAGCAGCTCGGGACAGGGGGCAGGAGATGGCTACACCTTC. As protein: CASSSGQGAGDGYTF.

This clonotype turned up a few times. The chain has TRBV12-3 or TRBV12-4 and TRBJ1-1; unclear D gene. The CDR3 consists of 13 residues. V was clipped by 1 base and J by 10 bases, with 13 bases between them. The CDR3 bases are TGTGCCAGCAGTTTAGGCAGGACCCTGAGAGCTTTCTTT. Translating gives CASSLGRTLRAFF.

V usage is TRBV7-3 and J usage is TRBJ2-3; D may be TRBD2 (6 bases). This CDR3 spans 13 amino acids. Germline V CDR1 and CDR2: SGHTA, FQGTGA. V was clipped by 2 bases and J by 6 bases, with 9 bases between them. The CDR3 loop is CASSLAGIDTQYF. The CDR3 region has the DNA TGTGCCAGCAGCTTAGCGGGGATTGATACGCAGTATTTT.